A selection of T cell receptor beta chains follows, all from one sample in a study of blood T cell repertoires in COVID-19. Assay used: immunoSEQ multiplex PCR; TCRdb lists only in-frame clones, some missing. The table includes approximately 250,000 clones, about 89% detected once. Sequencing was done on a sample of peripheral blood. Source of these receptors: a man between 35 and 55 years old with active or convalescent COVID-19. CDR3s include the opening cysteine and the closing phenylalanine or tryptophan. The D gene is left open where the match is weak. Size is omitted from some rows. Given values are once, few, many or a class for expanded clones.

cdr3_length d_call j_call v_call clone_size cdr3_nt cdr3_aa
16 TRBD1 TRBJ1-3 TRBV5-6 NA TGTGCCAGCAGCCTGGACAGGGGGCTTTCTGGAAACACCATATATTTT CASSLDRGLSGNTIYF
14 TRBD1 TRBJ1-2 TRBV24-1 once TGTGCCACCAGTGAAACCGGGACAGCATATGGCTACACCTTC CATSETGTAYGYTF
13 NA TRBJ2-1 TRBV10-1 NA TGCGCCAGCAGTGTGGACTCGTACAATGAGCAGTTCTTC CASSVDSYNEQFF
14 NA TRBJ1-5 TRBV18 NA TGTGCCAGCTCTCCCCTACGGAGCAATCAGCCCCAGCATTTT CASSPLRSNQPQHF
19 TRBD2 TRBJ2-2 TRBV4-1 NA TGCGCCAGCAGCCAAGGTAGACTAGCGGGAGTATCTAAGTTCGGGGAGCTGTTTTTT CASSQGRLAGVSKFGELFF
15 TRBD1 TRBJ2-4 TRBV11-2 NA TGTGCCAGCAGCCGGCTTGACAGGGTGGGAAACATTCAGTACTTC CASSRLDRVGNIQYF
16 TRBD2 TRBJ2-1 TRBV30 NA TGTGCCTGGACCTCGGGACTAGCGGGGACGTACAATGAGCAGTTCTTC CAWTSGLAGTYNEQFF
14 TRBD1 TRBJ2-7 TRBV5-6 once TGTGCCAGCAGCTCATGGACAGGGCTCTACGAGCAGTACTTC CASSSWTGLYEQYF
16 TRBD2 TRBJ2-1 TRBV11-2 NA TGTGCCAGCAGCTCCGGACTAGCAGATATTGACAATGAGCAGTTCTTC CASSSGLADIDNEQFF
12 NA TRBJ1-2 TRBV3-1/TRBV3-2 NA TGTGCCAGCAGCCAAACCGGCGGGGGTTACACCTTC CASSQTGGGYTF
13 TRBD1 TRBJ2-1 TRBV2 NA TGTGCCAGCACCAGGGGGTCCTACAATGAGCAGTTCTTC CASTRGSYNEQFF
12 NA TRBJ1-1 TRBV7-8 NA TGTGCCAGCAGCTTAGTTTCGGCTGAAGCTTTCTTT CASSLVSAEAFF
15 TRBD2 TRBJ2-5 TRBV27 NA TGTGCCAGCAGTTTCCTTAGCGGGGCTCAAGAGACCCAGTACTTC CASSFLSGAQETQYF
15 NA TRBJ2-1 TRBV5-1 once TGCGCCAGCAGGTCCATTGCGGGGACCTACAATGAGCAGTTCTTC CASRSIAGTYNEQFF
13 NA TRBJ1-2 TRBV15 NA TGTGCCACCAGCGAAGGGGAAAACTATGGCTACACCTTC CATSEGENYGYTF
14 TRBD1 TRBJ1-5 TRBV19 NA TGTGCCACCAACCCGGGACAGGGATCGCAGCCCCAGCATTTT CATNPGQGSQPQHF
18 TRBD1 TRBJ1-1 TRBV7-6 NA TGTGCCAGCAGCCCGATAACCCCAACAGGGGGCGCGTTCGTTGAAGCTTTCTTT CASSPITPTGGAFVEAFF
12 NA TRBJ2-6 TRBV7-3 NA TGTGCCAGCAGCTTAGGATCGGGCGTCCTGACTTTC CASSLGSGVLTF
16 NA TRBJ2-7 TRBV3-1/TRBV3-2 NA TGTGCCAGCAGCCATGTTGGAGCCCCGGGGGCCTACGAGCAGTACTTC CASSHVGAPGAYEQYF
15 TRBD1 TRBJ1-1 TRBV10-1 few TGCGCCAGCAGTGCCGGGACAGGGATGTACACTGAAGCTTTCTTT CASSAGTGMYTEAFF
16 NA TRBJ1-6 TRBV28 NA TGTGCCAGCAGCGAGGGACGGGGGAATTATAATTCACCCCTCCACTTT CASSEGRGNYNSPLHF
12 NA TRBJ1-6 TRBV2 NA TGTGCCAGCGCGGCGGGAGATCCACCCCTCCACTTT CASAAGDPPLHF
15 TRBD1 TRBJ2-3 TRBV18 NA TGTGCCAGCTCTGTACAGGGGGAAGGCACAGATACGCAGTATTTT CASSVQGEGTDTQYF
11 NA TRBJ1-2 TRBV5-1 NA TGCGCCAGCAGGGAGTTCTATGGCTACACCTTC CASREFYGYTF
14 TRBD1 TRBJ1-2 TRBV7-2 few TGTGCCAGCAGCCGCAGGGGGACTAACTATGGCTACACCTTC CASSRRGTNYGYTF
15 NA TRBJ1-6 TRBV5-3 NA TGTGCCAGAAGCCCAACCGATTTTAGCCCGTCCCCCCTCCACTTT CARSPTDFSPSPLHF
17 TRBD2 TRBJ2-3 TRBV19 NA TGTGCCAGTAGTACTCTCCAGCTAGCGGGAGGACTAGATACGCAGTATTTT CASSTLQLAGGLDTQYF
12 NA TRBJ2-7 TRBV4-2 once TGTGCCAGCAGCCAACAGGGGTACGAGCAGTACTTC CASSQQGYEQYF
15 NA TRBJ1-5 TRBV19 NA TGTGCCAGTAGTACCCCCGGGGGGGGCAATCAGCCCCAGCATTTT CASSTPGGGNQPQHF
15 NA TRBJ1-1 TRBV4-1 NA TGCGCCAGCAGCCCTTCCGGGACATTGAACACTGAAGCTTTCTTT CASSPSGTLNTEAFF
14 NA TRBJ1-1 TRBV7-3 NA TGTGCCAGCAGCTCTACCGGGGTTAGCACTGAAGCTTTCTTT CASSSTGVSTEAFF
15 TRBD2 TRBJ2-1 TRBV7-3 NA TGTGCCAGCAGCTTGGGTAGCGGGACAAACAATGAGCAGTTCTTC CASSLGSGTNNEQFF
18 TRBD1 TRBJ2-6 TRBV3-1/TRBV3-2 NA TGTGCCAGCAGTACAGCAAGGGGACAGACCTCTGGGGCCAACGTCCTGACTTTC CASSTARGQTSGANVLTF
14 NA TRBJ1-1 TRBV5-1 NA TGCGCCAGCAGCCACCGGACAGATAACACTGAAGCTTTCTTT CASSHRTDNTEAFF
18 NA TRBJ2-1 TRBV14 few TGTGCCAGCAGCCAAGCACGGGGGACGAGACTATCCTACAATGAGCAGTTCTTC CASSQARGTRLSYNEQFF
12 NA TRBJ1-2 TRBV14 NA TGTGCCAGCAGCCAAGATCCCCTCGGGTACACCTTC CASSQDPLGYTF
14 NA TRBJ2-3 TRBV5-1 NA TGCGCCAGCAGCTTAGCCTCGGTCGCGGATACGCAGTATTTT CASSLASVADTQYF
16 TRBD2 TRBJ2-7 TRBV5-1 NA TGCGCCAGCACCCCGGGGGGACGCCATAGGGCCCGGGAGCAGTACTTC CASTPGGRHRAREQYF
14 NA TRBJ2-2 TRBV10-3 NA TGTGCCTCCCAGGGGGGCGCGAACACCGGGGAGCTGTTTTTT CASQGGANTGELFF
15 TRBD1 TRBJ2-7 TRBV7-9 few TGTGCCAGCAGCTTCGGACAGGGGGCGGGAAACGAGCAGTACTTC CASSFGQGAGNEQYF
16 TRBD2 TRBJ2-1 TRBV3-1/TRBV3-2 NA TGTGCCAGCGCGTTAAGGGGACTAGCGGGAGGTGGTGAGCAGTTCTTC CASALRGLAGGGEQFF
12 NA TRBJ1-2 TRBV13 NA TGTGCCAGCAGCTTAGGACTCTATGGCTACACCTTC CASSLGLYGYTF
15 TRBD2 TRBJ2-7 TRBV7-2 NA TGTGCCAGCAGTCCTAGCGGGAGGGCCAGCTACGAGCAGTACTTC CASSPSGRASYEQYF
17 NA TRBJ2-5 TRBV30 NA TGTGCCTGGAGTGGTGTACGACAGTCCAGACTCCAAGAGACCCAGTACTTC CAWSGVRQSRLQETQYF
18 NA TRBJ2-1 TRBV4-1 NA TGCGCCAGCAGCCAAGATGAATGGAGACCTAGCTCCTACAATGAGCAGTTCTTC CASSQDEWRPSSYNEQFF
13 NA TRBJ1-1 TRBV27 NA TGTGCCAGCAAGGGAGGGGGGACTATTGTAGCTTTCTTT CASKGGGTIVAFF
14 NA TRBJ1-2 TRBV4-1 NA TGCGCCAGCAGCCAGGGCAGGGCGAACTATGGCTACACCTTC CASSQGRANYGYTF
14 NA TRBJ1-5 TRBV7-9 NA TGTGCCAGCAGCTTAAAAGGGGACACGTCGCCCCAGCATTTT CASSLKGDTSPQHF
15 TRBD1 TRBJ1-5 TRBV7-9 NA TGTGCCAGCAGTTCGGGGGACAGGGGTAATCAGCCCCAGCATTTT CASSSGDRGNQPQHF